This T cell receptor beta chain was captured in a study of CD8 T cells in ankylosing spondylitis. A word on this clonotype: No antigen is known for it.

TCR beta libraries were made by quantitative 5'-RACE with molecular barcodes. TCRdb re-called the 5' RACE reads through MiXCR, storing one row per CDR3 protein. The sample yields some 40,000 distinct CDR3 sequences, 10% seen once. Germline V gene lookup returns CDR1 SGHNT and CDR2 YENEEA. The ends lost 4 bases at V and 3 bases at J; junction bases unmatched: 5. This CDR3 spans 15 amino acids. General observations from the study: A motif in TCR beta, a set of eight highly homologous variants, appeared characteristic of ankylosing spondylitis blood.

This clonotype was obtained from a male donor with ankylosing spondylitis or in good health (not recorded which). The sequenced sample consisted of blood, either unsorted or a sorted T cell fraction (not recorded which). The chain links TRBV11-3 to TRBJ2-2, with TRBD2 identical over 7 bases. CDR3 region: CASSWFSGYTGELFF. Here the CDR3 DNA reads TGTGCCAGCAGCTGGTTTAGCGGGTACACCGGGGAGCTGTTTTTT.